The next 7 T cell receptor beta chains were all read from a single sample in a study of blood T cell repertoires in COVID-19. Sequenced by immunoSEQ multiplex PCR; TCRdb stores in-frame clones only, minus some. This sample carries fewer than 350,000 clones, roughly 89% of them seen once, and the ten largest clones take 6% to 7%. The sample taken for sequencing was PBMCs or T cells enriched from blood (not recorded which). The receptors originated from a woman between 35 and 50 years old who had recovered from COVID-19.

This sequence joins TRBV4-3 and TRBJ1-1; D may be TRBD1 (6 bases). The CDR3 consists of 17 residues. The V end lost 0 bases, the J end lost 6 bases, and 20 bases lay between the germline ends. Germline CDR1 LGHNA, CDR2 YSLEER. The chain's CDR3 is CASSQDNVLGARAEAFF. The CDR3, as DNA: TGCGCCAGCAGCCAAGATAACGTTCTGGGGGCGCGAGCTGAAGCTTTCTTT.

J is TRBJ2-3 and V is TRBV7-9, with 16 bases aligning to TRBD2. This CDR3 is built from 15 residues. Unmatched junction bases numbered 2, after V lost 5 bases and J lost 6 bases. The germline V gene encodes CDR1 SEHNR and CDR2 FQNEAQ (reference sequence). The CDR3 region has the DNA TGTGCCAGCAGCCCGGGACTAGCGGGAGGGGATACGCAGTATTTT. Its translation is CASSPGLAGGDTQYF.

The V call is TRBV11-2, the J call TRBJ1-1, with D possibly TRBD1 on 5 matching bases. CDR3 length equals 15 residues. Per germline, CDR1 SGHAT and CDR2 FQNNGV. Trimming shortened V by 5 bases and J by 8 bases, and 21 bases separated the two germline ends. The CDR3 loop is CASSAESGSGREAFF. The CDR3 DNA reads TGTGCCAGCAGCGCAGAATCAGGGTCCGGGCGAGAAGCTTTCTTT.

The V and J genes are TRBV29-1 and TRBJ2-2; D remains ambiguous. Per the germline V gene, CDR1 is SQVTM and CDR2 is ANQGSEA. The CDR3 extends over 12 amino acids. V was clipped by 6 bases and J by 4 bases, with 9 bases between them. Written as DNA, the CDR3 is TGCAGCGTCAGGCGACCCACCGGGGAGCTGTTTTTT. Translated: CSVRRPTGELFF.

The CDR3 loop reads CASGVSGGLSGNTIYF. CDR3 sequence (DNA): TGTGCCAGCGGCGTTTCGGGGGGGCTCTCTGGAAACACCATATATTTT. The rearrangement uses TRBV5-4 and TRBJ1-3; a possible D gene is TRBD1 (6 bases). The germline V and J ends were trimmed by 7 bases and 0 bases, with 17 bases remaining between them. The V gene's germline CDR1 is SGHNT and CDR2 YYREEE (reference sequence). The CDR3 has 16 amino acids. Together with reference TRBV5-4 and TRBJ1-3, the CDR3 gives the full variable domain: ETGVTQSPTHLIKTRGQQVTLRCSSQSGHNTVSWYQQALGQGPQFIFQYYREEENGRGNFPPRFSGLQFPNYSSELNVNALELDDSALYLCASGVSGGLSGNTIYFGEGSWLTVV.

This CDR3 is CASSYPPSAYEQYF. CDR3 sequence (DNA): TGTGCCAGCAGTTATCCTCCTAGCGCCTACGAGCAGTACTTC. This chain uses TRBV6-2 or TRBV6-3 with TRBJ2-7, with a weak D call TRBD2 (6 bases). The CDR3 has 14 residues. Deletions cut 3 bases from V and 2 bases from J, with 11 bases between. The germline V gene has CDR1 MNHEY and CDR2 SVGEGT.

The rearrangement links TRBV28 to TRBJ2-7; 9 bases are shared with TRBD1. Germline V CDR1 and CDR2: MDHEN, SYDVKM. With V trimmed by 1 base and J by 3 bases, 1 base remained unmatched. This CDR3 region has 14 residues. Here the CDR3 DNA reads TGTGCCAGCAGTTTATCGGGACAGGGCTACGAGCAGTACTTC. Its translation: CASSLSGQGYEQYF.